A selection of T cell receptor beta chains follows, all from one sample in a study of blood T cell repertoires in COVID-19. TCRdb keeps only in-frame clones here, not all; method: immunoSEQ multiplex PCR. The sample shows 200,000 to 250,000 clones, about 88% of them seen only once. Sequenced input: peripheral blood. These receptors were taken from a woman in her fifties or sixties with acute or convalescent COVID-19. CDR3s include the opening cysteine and the closing phenylalanine or tryptophan. D genes are given only for firm matches.

j_call: TRBJ1-5; cdr3_length: 14; d_call: .; v_call: TRBV7-8; cdr3_aa: CASSLNAGNQPQHF
j_call: TRBJ1-5; cdr3_length: 11; d_call: .; v_call: TRBV2; cdr3_aa: CASRGGQPQHF
j_call: TRBJ1-2; cdr3_length: 15; d_call: TRBD1; v_call: TRBV19; cdr3_aa: CASRTTGTDNYGYTF
j_call: TRBJ2-1; cdr3_length: 17; d_call: TRBD2; v_call: TRBV10-1; cdr3_aa: CASSRIYASGITNEQFF
j_call: TRBJ2-3; cdr3_length: 14; d_call: TRBD2; v_call: TRBV11-2; cdr3_aa: CASSPLSGTDTQYF
j_call: TRBJ1-5; cdr3_length: 13; d_call: .; v_call: TRBV5-1; cdr3_aa: CASSLVPGQPQHF
j_call: TRBJ1-2; cdr3_length: 12; d_call: .; v_call: TRBV30; cdr3_aa: CAWSLAMGLLNF
j_call: TRBJ1-6; cdr3_length: 15; d_call: .; v_call: TRBV6-5; cdr3_aa: CASSLQGSYNSPLHF
j_call: TRBJ1-2; cdr3_length: 13; d_call: .; v_call: TRBV11-2; cdr3_aa: CASSLEGVGGYTF
j_call: TRBJ2-7; cdr3_length: 14; d_call: .; v_call: TRBV5-1; cdr3_aa: CASSLTGSSYEQYF
j_call: TRBJ2-7; cdr3_length: 15; d_call: .; v_call: TRBV30; cdr3_aa: CAWNLGTGSSYEQYF
j_call: TRBJ2-7; cdr3_length: 16; d_call: TRBD2; v_call: TRBV2; cdr3_aa: CASSEILAGAPYEQYF